The rows below give T cell receptor beta chains drawn from one sample of a study of multiple sclerosis patients with progressive multifocal leukoencephalopathy. Sequencing was performed with immunoSEQ multiplex PCR; in TCRdb, only in-frame clones are kept and a portion is missing. The sample has roughly 34,000 clones, about 90% seen once. Sequencing was performed on PBMCs, taken from a patient treated with natalizumab. These receptors were obtained from a human donor with progressive multifocal leukoencephalopathy. CDR3s leave out the opening cysteine and the closing phenylalanine or tryptophan. The order of the fields is V gene, J gene, CDR3 protein.

v_call: TRBV2; j_call: TRBJ2-2; cdr3_aa: ASVLLGSTGELF
v_call: TRBV5-1; j_call: TRBJ1-1; cdr3_aa: ASSLEGLGNTEAF
v_call: TRBV10-3; j_call: TRBJ2-7; cdr3_aa: ATHLAGGREQY
v_call: TRBV27; j_call: TRBJ2-1; cdr3_aa: ASSLYPLAAYNEQF
v_call: TRBV19; j_call: TRBJ2-1; cdr3_aa: ASSPTGGGYNEQF
v_call: TRBV5-1; j_call: TRBJ2-3; cdr3_aa: ASSAGTTGDTQY
v_call: TRBV6-1; j_call: TRBJ1-1; cdr3_aa: ASSDGEILWNTEAF
v_call: TRBV28; j_call: TRBJ2-1; cdr3_aa: ASSSTGGSNEQF
v_call: TRBV7-3; j_call: TRBJ1-1; cdr3_aa: ASSSGTGRGEAF
v_call: TRBV27; j_call: TRBJ2-1; cdr3_aa: ASSLGYHNEQF
v_call: TRBV9; j_call: TRBJ1-1; cdr3_aa: ASSPTGTANTEAF
v_call: TRBV6-1; j_call: TRBJ2-7; cdr3_aa: ASSDRQRVTYEQY
v_call: TRBV4-1; j_call: TRBJ2-3; cdr3_aa: ASSQETASGLTDTQY
v_call: TRBV4-3; j_call: TRBJ1-4; cdr3_aa: ASSQERTPPTNEKLF
v_call: TRBV5-6; j_call: TRBJ2-2; cdr3_aa: ASSLVGTEYTGELF
v_call: TRBV11-2; j_call: TRBJ1-1; cdr3_aa: ASSARSGGTEAF